The rows below give T cell receptor beta chains drawn from one sample of a study of PD-L1 blockade in urothelial cancer. Assay used: immunoSEQ multiplex PCR; TCRdb lists only in-frame clones, some missing. This table holds more than 20,000 clones, around 88% found once. The specimen was PBMCs, collected around atezolizumab (anti-PD-L1) treatment. The origin of the receptors is a man in his fifties with urothelial cancer. Each CDR3 is given with its conserved first and last residue. The size field is filled for only some rows; it gives once, few, many or a size class.

v_gene	abundance	CDR3aa
TRBV5-8	once	CASSRDRGNEKLFF
TRBV2	.	CASSLAAYGYTF
TRBV10-2	.	CASSRSGPRETQYF
TRBV27	.	CASTPLGGRGVYNSPLHF
TRBV10-2	.	CASTERQGARNEQFF
TRBV11-2	.	CASSPIVSATDTQYF
TRBV7-9	.	CASSLTVLGLADWGQFF
TRBV5-1	.	CASSRQGGLSGNTIYF
TRBV6-1	.	CASSDLGNQETQYF
TRBV7-8	.	CASSLWGTRQGHEQYF
TRBV25-1	.	CASTKREGDYNEQFF
TRBV6-5	.	CASSYITGTANTEAFF
TRBV11-2	.	CASRAVATGELFF
TRBV19	.	CASSKSLAGVRDIQYF
TRBV15	.	CATSRTGTGVFDEQFF
TRBV6-1	few	CASSELVIGGYTF
TRBV19	.	CASNWTGVRPTNEKLFF
TRBV27	.	CATSMGTGWYEQYF
TRBV9	.	CASSVDDRGRYEQYF
TRBV6-6	.	CASSPRLAGNTDTQYF
TRBV10-3	.	CAVGQGSYEQYF
TRBV7-9	once	CASSRQDLWGNTIYF
TRBV29-1	.	CSVEDQGGVSGTDTQYF
TRBV4-3	.	CASSQDSRAVEQYF
TRBV7-9	few	CASSPRLAGDQETQYF
TRBV11-2	.	CASSLGVGTSDTDTQYF
TRBV7-7	.	CASSPTGFSNNEQFF
TRBV4-1	.	CASSQGHFSTDTQYF
TRBV30	.	CAWGSGANYEQYF
TRBV28	few	CASSYRGRGNQPQHF
TRBV6-5	.	CASRPDRGNTEAFF
TRBV19	.	CASSTRDTQYF
TRBV5-7	.	CASSSSGGGIVDQPQHF
TRBV7-3	.	CASSPEGSTGELFF
TRBV28	.	CASSLRLAMDEQFF
TRBV15	once	CATSYGNNEQFF
TRBV29-1	few	CSVATRDRGGGELFF
TRBV6-1	.	CASSEGTGANSNQPQHF
TRBV7-2	.	CASRDWGEGYGYTF
TRBV7-3	few	CASSLTPAQGSTGELFF
TRBV19	.	CASSIGNGGLYNEQFF
TRBV7-3	.	CASSLTRQGPLDEQFF
TRBV2	.	CASRETGTGGGGYTF
TRBV19	.	CASSRQGSHEQYF
TRBV10-3	.	CAISGGQGAFEQYF
TRBV10-3	.	CAVMEGYEQYF
TRBV27	.	CASSPRQGIPELDQPQHF
TRBV11-3	.	CASSPTGTGSYEQYF
TRBV7-6	.	CASSLDPGQGTDTQYF
TRBV21-1	.	CASPVNNEQFF
TRBV5-1	once	CASSLRQDSYEQYF
TRBV7-6	.	CASSLGASLLTGELFF
TRBV5-1	.	CASSLGRGGTGELFF
TRBV7-2	.	CASSFLAGGPSYEQYF
TRBV9	.	CASSPERDTEAFF
TRBV7-6	.	CASSSRYADTQYF
TRBV5-1	.	CASSPGGRGGKPDTQYF
TRBV15	.	CATSRVGGGLVDTQYF
TRBV19	.	CASSRAGGGRQAFF
TRBV19	.	CASQSPSVDQPQHF